Listed below are T cell receptor beta chains from one sample, sequenced in a study of regulatory T cells in long-lasting Graves disease. TCRdb re-called the multiplex PCR reads through MiXCR, storing one row per CDR3 protein. The table includes fewer than 650,000 distinct CDR3 sequences, roughly 15% detected once. The sample was also linked to a second study, of T cells in Graves' hyperthyroidism and ophthalmopathy.

Specimen: peripheral blood mononuclear cells (PBMCs), collected at new diagnosis, from a patient treated with antithyroid drugs. These receptors were collected from a man aged 18-30 years with Graves disease. Both conserved end residues are part of each CDR3. D genes are given only for firm matches. Some rows have no size entry. The others give once, few or many, or a class for an expanded clone.

j_gene,abundance,v_gene,d_gene,CDR3nt,CDR3aa
TRBJ2-2,few,TRBV5-6,.,TGTGCCAGCAGCGAGGAAGGGGGAGCCGTCAGGGAGCTGTTTTTT,CASSEEGGAVRELFF
TRBJ2-5,many,TRBV11-2,TRBD1,TGTGCCAGCAGCCCAGTGGGGGACAGCTCCTTCGAGACCCAGTACTTC,CASSPVGDSSFETQYF
TRBJ1-5,few,TRBV6-9,.,TGTGCCAGCAGTTACGATCCCCGACAGCCCCAGCATTTT,CASSYDPRQPQHF
TRBJ1-1,few,TRBV5-1,.,TGCGCCAGCAGCTTCCCAGGGAAAGACACTGAAGCTTTCTTT,CASSFPGKDTEAFF
TRBJ1-1,few,TRBV4-2,.,TGTGCCAGCAGCCAAGAACCAGGACCGAACACTGAAGCTTTCTTT,CASSQEPGPNTEAFF
TRBJ2-6,few,TRBV5-6,.,TGTGCCAGCAGCCCTTCCACCTCTGGGGCCAACGTCCTGACTTTC,CASSPSTSGANVLTF
TRBJ2-1,many,TRBV11-2,.,TGTGCCAGCAGCCCGAGGGGGGACAAGTCCTACAATGAGCAGTTCTTC,CASSPRGDKSYNEQFF
TRBJ2-1,many,TRBV28,.,TGTGCCAGCAGTTTAGGGCAGGGTAAAAATGAGCAGTTCTTC,CASSLGQGKNEQFF
TRBJ1-1,.,TRBV10-3,.,TGTGCCATCAGGGGGACCGGTTGGAACACTGAAGCTTTCTTT,CAIRGTGWNTEAFF
TRBJ1-1,few,TRBV14,.,TGTGCCAGCAGCCTCCCCCTCACAGGGACTGAAGCTTTCTTT,CASSLPLTGTEAFF
TRBJ2-7,many,TRBV27,.,TGTGCCAGTTCCCCCCCCGGGACAAGATTCTACGAGCAGTACTTC,CASSPPGTRFYEQYF
TRBJ2-7,.,TRBV5-1,TRBD1,TGCGCCAGCAGGGAAGGGGGCCACGAGCAGTACTTC,CASREGGHEQYF
TRBJ2-1,.,TRBV24-1,TRBD2,TGTGCCACCGACCAGCGGGAGACAGCTTACAATGAGCAGTTCTTC,CATDQRETAYNEQFF
TRBJ2-1,.,TRBV3-1,.,TGTGCCAGCAGCCAAGTTCGTGGGTCCTACAATGAGCAGTTCTTC,CASSQVRGSYNEQFF
TRBJ1-2,many,TRBV28,TRBD1,TGTGCCAGTTTGGAGGGACAGGGGCTTTATGGCTACACCTTC,CASLEGQGLYGYTF
TRBJ2-1,many,TRBV28,.,TGTGCCAGCAGTTCTCCCATTGCAGGGGAGGATGAGCAGTTCTTC,CASSSPIAGEDEQFF
TRBJ2-4,.,TRBV20-1,TRBD2,TGCAGTGCTAGAGTTATTTCTAGCGGGAGTCTGGATGACATTCAGTACTTC,CSARVISSGSLDDIQYF
TRBJ2-1,few,TRBV29-1,.,TGCAGCGTTGGAACCCTAGGGCGGAGTAATGAGCAGTTCTTC,CSVGTLGRSNEQFF
TRBJ1-2,.,TRBV4-1,TRBD1,TGCGCCAGCAGCCAAGAGGAACAGGGGCCGCTTCTGAACTATGGCTACACCTTC,CASSQEEQGPLLNYGYTF
TRBJ2-1,many,TRBV5-1,TRBD1,TGCGCCAGCAGCGGATCGGGGACAGGGGCAGAGGAGCAGTTCTTC,CASSGSGTGAEEQFF
TRBJ2-3,many,TRBV7-9,TRBD2,TGTGCCAGCAGCTTAGCGGGACTAGCGAAGCATACGCAGTATTTT,CASSLAGLAKHTQYF
TRBJ2-2,.,TRBV18,.,TGTGCCAGCTCACCGGTGCGGACAGTGAACACCGGGGAGCTGTTTTTT,CASSPVRTVNTGELFF
TRBJ1-1,once,TRBV4-2,TRBD1,TGTGCCAGCAGCCAAGATAGGGCAGGGGGCCGGGTAGCTTTCTTT,CASSQDRAGGRVAFF
TRBJ1-2,.,TRBV3-1,TRBD1,TGTGTCAGCAGCCCCGGCTATCAGGGGGACTATGGCTACACCTTC,CVSSPGYQGDYGYTF
TRBJ1-1,.,TRBV7-2,TRBD1,TGTGCCAGCTCCCCCCGACCGGGACAGGGATTCGGTGAAGCTTTCTTT,CASSPRPGQGFGEAFF
TRBJ1-6,.,TRBV6-2/TRBV6-3,.,TGTGCCAGCAGTTACGATTTAGTGAATTCACCCCTCCACTTT,CASSYDLVNSPLHF
TRBJ1-1,.,TRBV19,.,TGTGCCAGTAGTAGCGGGGACCTTAACACTGAAGCTTTCTTT,CASSSGDLNTEAFF
TRBJ1-6,.,TRBV27,.,TGTGCCAGCAGTTTATCGCCCCCCTCAGGGGTGGGTAATTCACCCCTCCACTTT,CASSLSPPSGVGNSPLHF
TRBJ1-2,.,TRBV29-1,.,TGCAGCGATGGACTAACCTCTAACTATGGCTACACCTTC,CSDGLTSNYGYTF
TRBJ1-4,.,TRBV20-1,TRBD1,TGCAGTGCTTTTGCGACCGGGACAGGGGACCCTCTAGGCGAAAAACTGTTTTTT,CSAFATGTGDPLGEKLFF
TRBJ2-7,few,TRBV6-9,TRBD1,TGTGCCAGCAGTTACCCGGACAGGGAACGGTCTTACGAGCAGTACTTC,CASSYPDRERSYEQYF
TRBJ2-2,.,TRBV7-3,.,TGTGCCAGCAGCTTAACGCCCGCCCCCGGGGAGCTGTTTTTT,CASSLTPAPGELFF
TRBJ2-3,many,TRBV20-1,.,TGCAGTGCTAGCCCCCTGACGGGGGCAGCCACTTCTAGCACAGATACGCAGTATTTT,CSASPLTGAATSSTDTQYF
TRBJ2-3,.,TRBV4-1,TRBD2,TGCGCCAGCAGCCTTCCGAGAGGCCGGGAGCTCTCCGTGGGTAGCGGGAGGGTCACAGATACGCAGTATTTT,CASSLPRGRELSVGSGRVTDTQYF
TRBJ1-3,few,TRBV28,.,TGTGCCAGCAGTTTCCCCGCAGGGGCTCACTCTGGAAACACCATATATTTT,CASSFPAGAHSGNTIYF
TRBJ1-6,.,TRBV13,.,TGTGCCAGCAGCTTATACTCGGAAGGGTCGATTTCACCCCTCCACTTT,CASSLYSEGSISPLHF
TRBJ2-1,few,TRBV20-1,.,TGCAGTGCGTCTCTGCAGAATGAGCAGTTCTTC,CSASLQNEQFF
TRBJ2-3,.,TRBV20-1,.,TGCAGTGCCCTGGCGGGGGATACGCAGTATTTT,CSALAGDTQYF
TRBJ1-2,few,TRBV18,TRBD1,TGTGCCAGCTCACCGGGGACAGGGGAAAGAAGTGGCTACACCTTC,CASSPGTGERSGYTF
TRBJ2-5,many,TRBV27,.,TGTGCCAGCAGTTGGGGGGGCCAGGGCAAGACCCAGTACTTC,CASSWGGQGKTQYF